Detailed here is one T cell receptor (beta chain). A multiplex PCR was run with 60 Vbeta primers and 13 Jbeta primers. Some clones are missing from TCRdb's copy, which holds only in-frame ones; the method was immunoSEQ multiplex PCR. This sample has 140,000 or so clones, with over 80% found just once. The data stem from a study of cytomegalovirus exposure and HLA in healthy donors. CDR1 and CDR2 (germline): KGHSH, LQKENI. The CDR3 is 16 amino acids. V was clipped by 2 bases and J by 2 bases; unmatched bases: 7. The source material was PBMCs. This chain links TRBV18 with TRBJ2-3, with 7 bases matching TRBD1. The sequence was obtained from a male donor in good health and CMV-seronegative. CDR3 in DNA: TGTGCCAGCTCACCAGGTACAGGGGCTTCCACAGATACGCAGTATTTT. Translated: CASSPGTGASTDTQYF.